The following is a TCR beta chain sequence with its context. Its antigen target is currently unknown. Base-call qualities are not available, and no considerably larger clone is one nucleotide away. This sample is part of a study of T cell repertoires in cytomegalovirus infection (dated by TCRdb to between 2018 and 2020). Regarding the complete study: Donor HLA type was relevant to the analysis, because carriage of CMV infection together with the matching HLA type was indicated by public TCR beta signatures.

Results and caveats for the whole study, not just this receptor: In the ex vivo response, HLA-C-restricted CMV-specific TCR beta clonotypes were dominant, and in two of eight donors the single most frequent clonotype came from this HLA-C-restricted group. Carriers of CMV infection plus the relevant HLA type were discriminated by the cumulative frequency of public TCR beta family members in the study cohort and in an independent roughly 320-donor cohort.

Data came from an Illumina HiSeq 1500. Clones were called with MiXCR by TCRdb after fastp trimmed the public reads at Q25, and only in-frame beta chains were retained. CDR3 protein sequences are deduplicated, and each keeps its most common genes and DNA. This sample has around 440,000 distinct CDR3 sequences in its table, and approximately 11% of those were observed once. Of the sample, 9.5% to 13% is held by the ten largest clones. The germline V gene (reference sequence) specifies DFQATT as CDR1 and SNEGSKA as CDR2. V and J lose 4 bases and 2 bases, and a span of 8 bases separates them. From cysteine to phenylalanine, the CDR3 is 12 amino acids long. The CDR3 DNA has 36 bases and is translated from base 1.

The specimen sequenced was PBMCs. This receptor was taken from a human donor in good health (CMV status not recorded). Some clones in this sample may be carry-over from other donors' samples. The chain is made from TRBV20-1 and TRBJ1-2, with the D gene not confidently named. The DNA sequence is TGCAGTGCTACCAACGACAACTATGGCTACACCTTC. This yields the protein CSATNDNYGYTF.